The 21 T cell receptor beta chains below come from one sample, sequenced in a study of OX40 agonist ivuxolimab in advanced cancers. Assay used: immunoSEQ multiplex PCR; TCRdb lists only in-frame clones, some missing. Among 30,000 to 40,000 clones, approximately 89% were seen once, and the ten largest hold roughly 28%. The sequenced sample was CD4+ or CD8+ T cells sorted from blood, obtained in a trial of the OX40 agonist ivuxolimab. The receptor set was obtained from an adult with an advanced solid tumor such as melanoma, head and neck, liver or kidney cancer.

The V gene is TRBV6-5, the J gene TRBJ2-5, with D hard to call. The V gene's germline CDR1 is MNHEY and CDR2 SVGAGI. The CDR3 has 14 amino acids. The germline V and J ends were trimmed by 4 bases and 6 bases, with 15 bases remaining between them. The CDR3 is CASSSSSRWKTQYF. The CDR3 region has the DNA TGTGCCAGCAGTTCTTCCTCACGTTGGAAGACCCAGTACTTC.

The V call is TRBV28, the J call TRBJ1-5, with D possibly being TRBD1 (5 bases). Per germline, CDR1 MDHEN and CDR2 SYDVKM. This CDR3 is built from 19 residues. V gave up 4 bases and J gave up 5 bases, with 27 bases separating them. The CDR3 DNA sequence: TGTGCCAGCAGTTCATATTATTCGGGGGAGCCCGGGATGCATCAGCCCCAGCATTTT. It codes for CASSSYYSGEPGMHQPQHF.

V is TRBV25-1 and J is TRBJ2-6, with D perhaps TRBD1 (5 bases). Germline CDR1 MGHDK, CDR2 SYGVNS. CDR3 length: 18 residues. V lost 2 bases and J lost 5, with 19 bases in between. CDR3 bases: TGTGCCAGCAGTGAAGCTCAAACTGGACAAAGTCGGGCCAACGTCCTGACTTTC. Its protein is CASSEAQTGQSRANVLTF. The whole variable domain, filled in from reference TRBV25-1 and TRBJ2-6, reads EADIYQTPRYLVIGTGKKITLECSQTMGHDKMYWYQQDPGMELHLIHYSYGVNSTEKGDLSSESTVSRIRTEHFPLTLESARPSHTSQYLCASSEAQTGQSRANVLTFGAGSRLTVL.

CDR3 in amino acids: CASSIQVSYEQYF. The CDR3 DNA reads as TGTGCCAGTAGTATTCAGGTATCCTACGAGCAGTACTTC. J is TRBJ2-7 and V is TRBV19; unclear D gene. Deletions cut 3 bases from V and 1 base from J, with 7 bases between. The CDR3 consists of 13 residues. The germline V gene has CDR1 LNHDA and CDR2 SQIVND (reference sequence).

The rearrangement links TRBV5-4 to TRBJ2-5; 12 bases map to TRBD1. Per the germline V gene, CDR1 is SGHNT and CDR2 is YYREEE (reference sequence). This CDR3 is built from 15 residues. The V segment lost 4 bases and the J segment 5 bases; nucleotides outside the gene matches: 6. CDR3 DNA: TGTGCCAGCAGCCCACCGGGACAGGGGGCGGAGACCCAGTACTTC. Protein: CASSPPGQGAETQYF. Together with reference TRBV5-4 and TRBJ2-5, the CDR3 gives the full variable domain: ETGVTQSPTHLIKTRGQQVTLRCSSQSGHNTVSWYQQALGQGPQFIFQYYREEENGRGNFPPRFSGLQFPNYSSELNVNALELDDSALYLCASSPPGQGAETQYFGPGTRLLVL.

This clone was found once. This sequence joins TRBV27 and TRBJ1-5; 7 positions agree with TRBD1. The V and J ends lost 6 bases and 4 bases, in that order; junction bases with no gene match: 9. Germline V gene data show CDR1 as MNHEY and CDR2 as SMNVEV (reference sequence). The CDR3 is 15 amino acids. This CDR3 is CASRKLRQGNQPQHF. The CDR3 DNA is TGTGCCAGCAGAAAATTAAGACAGGGAAATCAGCCCCAGCATTTT.

The rearrangement links TRBV27 to TRBJ1-1; D possibly corresponds to TRBD1 (6 bases). The CDR3 is made up of 14 amino acids. From germline, CDR1 is MNHEY and CDR2 SMNVEV (reference sequence). Trimming left V 7 bases short and J 3 bases short, with 15 bases between. The CDR3 DNA sequence: TGTGCCAGCAAACCCCAGGGGAGCTACACTGAAGCTTTCTTT. Translation: CASKPQGSYTEAFF.

This chain connects TRBV30 to TRBJ1-1; the D is unclear. The CDR3 is made up of 11 amino acids. The V and J ends lost 2 bases and 3 bases respectively, with 4 bases between them. Germline V gene lookup returns CDR1 GTSNPN and CDR2 SVGIG (reference sequence). CDR3: CAWSLDTEAFF. In nucleotides, the CDR3 is TGTGCCTGGAGTCTTGACACTGAAGCTTTCTTT.

A few counts support this clone. The chain joins TRBV4-1 to TRBJ2-1; unclear D gene. Trimming cost V 4 bases and J 10 bases, with 14 bases left between them. Germline CDR1 is MGHRA and CDR2 is YSYEKL. The CDR3 is made up of 13 amino acids. CDR3 sequence: CASSPSGAVEQFF. The CDR3 DNA follows: TGCGCCAGCAGCCCCTCCGGCGCGGTCGAGCAGTTCTTC.

This clone was found once. The CDR3 spells CASSVGAGPGEQYF. The CDR3 DNA is TGTGCCAGCAGCGTAGGGGCAGGGCCGGGGGAGCAGTACTTC. The chain has TRBV9 and TRBJ2-7; D may correspond to TRBD1 or TRBD2 (5 bases each). The CDR3 has 14 residues. V was shortened by 0 bases and J by 7 bases, with 14 bases between the two germline ends. CDR1 SGDLS and CDR2 YYNGEE come from the germline V gene. Full variable domain (rest looked up from reference TRBV9 and TRBJ2-7): DSGVTQTPKHLITATGQRVTLRCSPRSGDLSVYWYQQSLDQGLQFLIQYYNGEERAKGNILERFSAQQFPDLHSELNLSSLELGDSALYFCASSVGAGPGEQYFGPGTRLTVT.

The CDR3 bases are TGTGCCAGCAGGCCTATTGGACAGGGCGACTCTGGGGCCAACGTCCTGACTTTC. This translates into CASRPIGQGDSGANVLTF. The V call is TRBV2, the J call TRBJ2-6; 8 bases fit TRBD1. Germline CDR1 reads SNHLY; CDR2 reads FYNNEI. The junction had 10 bases not matched to a gene; V was cut back by 6 bases and J by 0 bases. The CDR3 is 18 amino acids.

This chain uses TRBV19 with TRBJ2-7; TRBD2 might be the D (6 bases). Looked up from germline, CDR1 is LNHDA and CDR2 is SQIVND (reference sequence). The CDR3 consists of 12 residues. Trimming left V 3 bases short and J 3 bases short, with 6 bases between. The CDR3 is CASSMEGYEQYF. Written as DNA, the CDR3 is TGTGCCAGTAGTATGGAGGGCTACGAGCAGTACTTC.

The count of this clone is one. The CDR3: CASSFNPPGPTEAFF. DNA for the CDR3: TGTGCCAGCAGCTTCAACCCCCCAGGGCCCACTGAAGCTTTCTTT. J is TRBJ1-1 and V is TRBV5-6, with D perhaps TRBD1 (5 bases). Trimming took 2 bases from V and 4 from J, leaving 15 bases between them. The V gene's germline CDR1 is SGHDT and CDR2 YYEEEE. This CDR3 has 15 amino acids.

CDR3 in amino acids: CASSNYNEQFF. CDR3 coding DNA: TGTGCCAGCAGCAATTACAATGAGCAGTTCTTC. V usage is TRBV7-2 and J usage is TRBJ2-1, with unresolved D. This CDR3 is 11 amino acids long. Per the germline V gene, CDR1 is SGHTA and CDR2 is FQGNSA. Trimming cost V 5 bases and J 4 bases, with 3 bases left between them.

The rearrangement uses TRBV2 and TRBJ2-1, with D perhaps given as TRBD1 or TRBD2 (6 bases each). Per the germline V gene, CDR1 is SNHLY and CDR2 is FYNNEI. The CDR3 length is 18 residues. Trimming left V 2 bases short and J 5 bases short, with 22 bases between. The CDR3 here is CASSEILSLGGEDNEQFF. CDR3 DNA sequence: TGTGCCAGCAGTGAAATTCTATCGCTGGGGGGCGAAGACAATGAGCAGTTCTTC.

This clone is classed as medium-sized (0.01 to 0.1%). The V call is TRBV28, the J call TRBJ2-1; no definite D call. The CDR3 has 14 amino acids. Between the trimmed V and J ends, which lost 6 bases and 2 bases, there was a span of 11 bases. The germline gives CDR1 MDHEN, CDR2 SYDVKM. The CDR3 loop is CASSLGGTYNEQFF. The CDR3 nucleotides read TGTGCCAGCAGCCTCGGCGGAACCTACAATGAGCAGTTCTTC.

This clone has just one count. The CDR3 coding sequence is TGTGCCAGCAGCCAAGAGCAGACTAGCGGGAGTTATGAGCAGTTCTTC. This encodes CASSQEQTSGSYEQFF. This chain links TRBV4-2 with TRBJ2-1; 12 nucleotides match TRBD2. The CDR3 has 16 residues. Trimming removed 0 bases from V and 8 bases from J; junction bases left unmatched: 5. CDR1 is LGHNA and CDR2 is YNFKEQ in the germline V gene.

V is TRBV27 and J is TRBJ2-3, with D perhaps matching TRBD2 (7 bases). The CDR3 has 15 amino acids. Germline V gene data show CDR1 as MNHEY and CDR2 as SMNVEV (reference sequence). Trimming removed 8 bases from V and 4 bases from J, with 19 bases in between. CDR3 DNA: TGTGCCAGCGTTCCGCGGGGGCCCTGGGCAGATACGCAGTATTTT. It translates to CASVPRGPWADTQYF.

The chain links TRBV27 to TRBJ2-7; 7 nucleotides match TRBD1. The length of the CDR3 is 11 residues. From germline, CDR1 is MNHEY and CDR2 SMNVEV (reference sequence). The J segment lost 11 bases and the V segment lost 4 bases, leaving 5 bases of the junction unmatched. In DNA form, the CDR3 reads TGTGCCAGCAGTTCAGGGGGACGAGAGTACTTC. Amino acids: CASSSGGREYF.

V usage is TRBV7-2 and J usage is TRBJ2-1, with D perhaps assigned TRBD1 or TRBD2 (6 bases each). Germline loops: CDR1 SGHTA, CDR2 FQGNSA. The CDR3 has 14 amino acids. Trimming stripped 1 base from V and 5 bases from J, with 9 bases between. The CDR3 here is CASSLVGGDNEQFF. In DNA, the CDR3 is TGTGCCAGCAGCTTAGTGGGGGGCGACAATGAGCAGTTCTTC.

CDR3 protein: CASSLWATDTQYF. The DNA of the CDR3 is TGCGCCAGCAGCCTCTGGGCCACAGATACGCAGTATTTT. The chain combines TRBV4-1 with TRBJ2-3; no firm D call. The CDR3 runs to 13 residues. Germline loops: CDR1 MGHRA, CDR2 YSYEKL. V lost 4 bases, J lost 2 bases, and 7 bases lay in between.